This record concerns one T cell receptor (beta chain) sequence. The target antigen is unknown. CDR3 length: 13 amino acids. Germline V gene lookup returns CDR1 SGHTA and CDR2 FQGNSA. V lost 5 bases, J lost 3 bases, and 8 bases lay in between. This record comes from a study of OX40 agonist ivuxolimab in advanced cancers. Study-level points and caveats: Some patients without response likewise showed low normalized clonal expansion. The study did not work out the antigen specificity of the expanded peripheral T cells.

Assay: immunoSEQ multiplex PCR; the TCRdb copy retains only in-frame clones and omits some. Among some 96,000 clones, roughly four fifths were seen once, and the ten largest hold about 1.6%. This clonotype was obtained from an adult with an advanced solid tumor such as melanoma, head and neck, liver or kidney cancer. The sequenced sample was CD4+ or CD8+ T cells sorted from blood, obtained in a trial of the OX40 agonist ivuxolimab. The V and J genes are TRBV7-2 and TRBJ2-1, with no clear D. DNA of the CDR3: TGTGCCAGCAGCCTCCAGTACTACAATGAGCAGTTCTTC. The encoded protein is CASSLQYYNEQFF.